This T cell receptor beta chain is drawn from a study of blood T cell repertoires in COVID-19 (dated by TCRdb to the early 2020s). Background on the whole study: Collaborator samples came from the United States, Italy and Spain and covered acute and convalescent phases of COVID-19. The samples were drawn from the first 160 participants of the ongoing ImmuneRACE study and from some 1,300 subjects provided by 6 global collaborators. The repertoires were made available in a free public database intended to serve as a resource for research on the immune response to SARS-CoV-2. The prospective study material was composed of cDNA or gDNA derived from T cells, B-cell-depleted T cells, or PBMCs. Nearly every sample came with metadata listing a de-identified subject ID, COVID-19 status, age in years and sex. The dataset comprised deeply sampled blood TCRbeta repertoires from subjects exposed to, actively infected with, or recovered from COVID-19. Where available, HLA class I and class II types were taken from metadata supplied by the sample provider and were not determined by assay-based typing. Results the study describes overall, beyond this receptor: How much clinical and demographic metadata was included differed by source and by participant, and the metadata was provided uncurated.

Participants in the prospective study were aged about 18 to 89 years, lived in more than 20 United States geographic areas, and enrolled through a virtual design. In the prospective study, cohorts were assigned on the basis of participant-reported clinical history obtained from a screening survey and a study questionnaire. ImmuneRACE Cohort 3 recovered participants were defined by two consecutive negative NP/OP PCR tests, healthcare professional clearance, or symptom resolution. In the prospective study, mobile phlebotomists collected whole blood, serum and a nasopharyngeal or oropharyngeal swab from each participant. Prospective study participants could optionally give additional blood draws and questionnaires over an approximately two-month period. Prospective study blood samples were shipped either frozen or at room temperature before DNA extraction. A note on this clone: Its specific antigen is unknown. No per-base quality is available; no much larger clone lies one base away.

TCRbeta CDR3 regions were amplified from genomic DNA using the immunoSEQ Assay, a bias-controlled multiplex PCR. In the paper's pipeline: The number of nucleated cells in each sample was estimated by amplification of reference gene primers within the assay. To quantify the absolute abundance of each unique TCRbeta CDR3 rearrangement, sequence reads were collapsed and filtered. For each sample, productive Simpson clonality was calculated as the square root of Simpson's diversity index over productive rearrangements. TCRdb stores this immuneACCESS table with in-frame sequences only. Part of the clones is absent; in the studies checked, under half of the shortfall reflects unresolved V genes, and no reason is known for the rest. V and J calls plus clone size are reproduced from that table; the DNA served to infer D and trimming. The sample data list around 190,000 clones, and just over 85% of these were observed just once. More than 8.5% of the sample comes from the top ten.

The CDR3 starts with the cysteine, ends with the phenylalanine, and has 17 residues. The CDR3 DNA has 51 bases and is translated from base 1. According to the germline V gene, CDR1 reads SGDLS and CDR2 reads YYNGEE. Here V drops 3 bases and J drops 2 bases, and the junction holds 9 bases not matched to any gene. The TCR sequence derives from a woman between 18 and 29 years old who had recovered from COVID-19. Source material: PBMCs or T cells enriched from blood (not recorded which). The sequence links TRBV9 to TRBJ1-2; 11 bases in between match TRBD1. The CDR3 region has the sequence CASSAGSGTGGNYGYTF. In nucleotides, the sequence is TGTGCCAGCAGCGCCGGATCCGGGACAGGGGGGAACTATGGCTACACCTTC.